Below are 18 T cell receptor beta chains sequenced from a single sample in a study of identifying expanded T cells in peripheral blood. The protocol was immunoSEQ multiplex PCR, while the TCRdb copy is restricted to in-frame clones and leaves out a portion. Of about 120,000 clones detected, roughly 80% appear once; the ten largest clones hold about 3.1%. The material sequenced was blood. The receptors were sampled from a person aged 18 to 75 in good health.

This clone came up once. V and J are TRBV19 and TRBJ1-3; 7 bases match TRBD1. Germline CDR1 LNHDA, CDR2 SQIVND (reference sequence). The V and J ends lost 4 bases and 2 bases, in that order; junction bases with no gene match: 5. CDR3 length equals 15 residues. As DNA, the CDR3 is TGTGCCAGTAGTAAGATGGGACAGACTGGAAACACCATATATTTT. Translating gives CASSKMGQTGNTIYF.

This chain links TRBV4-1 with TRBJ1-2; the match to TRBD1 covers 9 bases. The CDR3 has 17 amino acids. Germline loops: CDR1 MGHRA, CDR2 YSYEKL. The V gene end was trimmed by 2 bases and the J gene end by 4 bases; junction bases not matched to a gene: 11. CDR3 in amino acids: CASSQPVPRTGAYGYTF. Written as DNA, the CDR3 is TGCGCCAGCAGCCAACCAGTCCCCCGGACAGGGGCCTATGGCTACACCTTC.

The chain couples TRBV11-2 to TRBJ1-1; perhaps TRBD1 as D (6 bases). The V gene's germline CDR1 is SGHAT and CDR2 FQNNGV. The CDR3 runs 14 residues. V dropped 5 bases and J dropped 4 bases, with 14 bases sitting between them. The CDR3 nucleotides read TGTGCCAGCAGCCTCCGGGCAGGGGTCACTGAAGCTTTCTTT. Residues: CASSLRAGVTEAFF.

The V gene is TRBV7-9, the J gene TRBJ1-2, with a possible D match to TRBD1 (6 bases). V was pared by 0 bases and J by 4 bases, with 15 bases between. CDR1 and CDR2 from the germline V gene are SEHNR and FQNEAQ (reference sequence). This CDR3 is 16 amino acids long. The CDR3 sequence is CASSLAKPGAGYGYTF. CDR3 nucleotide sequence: TGTGCCAGCAGCTTAGCGAAGCCAGGGGCTGGCTATGGCTACACCTTC. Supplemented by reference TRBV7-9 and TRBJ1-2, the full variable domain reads DTGVSQNPRHKITKRGQNVTFRCDPISEHNRLYWYRQTLGQGPEFLTYFQNEAQLEKSRLLSDRFSAERPKGSFSTLEIQRTEQGDSAMYLCASSLAKPGAGYGYTFGSGTRLTVV.

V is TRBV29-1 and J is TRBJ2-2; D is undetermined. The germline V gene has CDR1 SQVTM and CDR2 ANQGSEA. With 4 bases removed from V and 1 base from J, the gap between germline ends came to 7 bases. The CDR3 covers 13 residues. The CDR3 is CSVAVRNTGELFF. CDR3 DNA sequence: TGCAGCGTTGCGGTAAGGAACACCGGGGAGCTGTTTTTT.

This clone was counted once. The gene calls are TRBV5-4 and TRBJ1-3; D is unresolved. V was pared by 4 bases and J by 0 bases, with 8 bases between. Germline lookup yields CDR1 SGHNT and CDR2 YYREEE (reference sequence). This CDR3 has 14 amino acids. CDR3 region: CASSVFRSGNTIYF. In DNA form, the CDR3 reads TGTGCCAGCAGCGTCTTTCGCTCTGGAAACACCATATATTTT.

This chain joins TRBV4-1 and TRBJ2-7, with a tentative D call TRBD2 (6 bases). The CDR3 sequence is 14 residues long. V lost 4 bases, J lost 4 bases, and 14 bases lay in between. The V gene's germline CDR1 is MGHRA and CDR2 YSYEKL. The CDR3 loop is CASSPRDGGYEQYF. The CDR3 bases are TGCGCCAGCAGCCCGCGGGACGGGGGTTACGAGCAGTACTTC.

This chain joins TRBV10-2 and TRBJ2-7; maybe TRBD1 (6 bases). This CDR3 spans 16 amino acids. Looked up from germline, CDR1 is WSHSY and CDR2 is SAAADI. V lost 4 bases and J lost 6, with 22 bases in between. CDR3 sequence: CASSVPTGTLWSEQYF. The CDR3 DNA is TGCGCCAGCAGTGTCCCCACAGGGACACTGTGGTCCGAGCAGTACTTC.

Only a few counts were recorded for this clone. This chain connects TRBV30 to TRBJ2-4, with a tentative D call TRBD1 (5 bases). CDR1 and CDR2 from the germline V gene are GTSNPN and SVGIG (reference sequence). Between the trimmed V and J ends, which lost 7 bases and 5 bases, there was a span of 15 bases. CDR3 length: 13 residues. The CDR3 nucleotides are TGTGCCTCCTCCGCAGGGTGGGAAAACATTCAGTACTTC. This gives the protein CASSAGWENIQYF.

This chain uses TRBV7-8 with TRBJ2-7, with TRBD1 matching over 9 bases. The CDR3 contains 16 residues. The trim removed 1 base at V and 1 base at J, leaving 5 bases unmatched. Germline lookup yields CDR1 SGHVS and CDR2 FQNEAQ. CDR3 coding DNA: TGTGCCAGCAGCTTAGAATCCGGGACAGGGTCCTACGAGCAGTACTTC. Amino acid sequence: CASSLESGTGSYEQYF.

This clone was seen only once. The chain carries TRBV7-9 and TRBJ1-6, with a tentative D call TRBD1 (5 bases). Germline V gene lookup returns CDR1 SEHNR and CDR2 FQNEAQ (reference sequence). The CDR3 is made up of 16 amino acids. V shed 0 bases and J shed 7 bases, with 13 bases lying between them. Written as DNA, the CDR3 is TGTGCCAGCAGCTTAGCTCACTCGCGGGACAATTCACCCCTCCACTTT. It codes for CASSLAHSRDNSPLHF.

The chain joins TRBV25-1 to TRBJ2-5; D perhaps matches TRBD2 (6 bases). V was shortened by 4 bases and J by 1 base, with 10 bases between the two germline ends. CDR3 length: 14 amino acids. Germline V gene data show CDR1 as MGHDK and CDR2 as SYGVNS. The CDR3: CASSALGGQETQYF. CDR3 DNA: TGTGCCAGCAGTGCTTTGGGAGGCCAAGAGACCCAGTACTTC.

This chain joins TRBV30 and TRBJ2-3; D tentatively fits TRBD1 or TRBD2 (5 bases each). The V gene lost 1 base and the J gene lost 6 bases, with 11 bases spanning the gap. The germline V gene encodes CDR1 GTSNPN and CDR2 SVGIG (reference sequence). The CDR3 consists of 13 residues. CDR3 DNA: TGTGCCTGGAGTGCCGTCGGGACCGATACGCAGTATTTT. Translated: CAWSAVGTDTQYF.

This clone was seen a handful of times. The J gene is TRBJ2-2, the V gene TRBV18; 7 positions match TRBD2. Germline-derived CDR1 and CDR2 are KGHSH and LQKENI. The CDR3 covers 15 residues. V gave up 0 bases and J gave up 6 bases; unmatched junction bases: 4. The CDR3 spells CASSPPVAGAGELFF. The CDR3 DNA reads TGTGCCAGCTCACCACCGGTTGCGGGGGCCGGGGAGCTGTTTTTT.

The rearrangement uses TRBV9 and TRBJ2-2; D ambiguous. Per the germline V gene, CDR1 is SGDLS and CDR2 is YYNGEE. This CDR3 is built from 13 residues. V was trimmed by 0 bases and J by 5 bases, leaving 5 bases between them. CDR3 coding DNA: TGTGCCAGCAGCGTAGGGGTGACCGGGGAGCTGTTTTTT. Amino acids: CASSVGVTGELFF. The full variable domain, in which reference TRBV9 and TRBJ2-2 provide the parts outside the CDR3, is DSGVTQTPKHLITATGQRVTLRCSPRSGDLSVYWYQQSLDQGLQFLIQYYNGEERAKGNILERFSAQQFPDLHSELNLSSLELGDSALYFCASSVGVTGELFFGEGSRLTVL.

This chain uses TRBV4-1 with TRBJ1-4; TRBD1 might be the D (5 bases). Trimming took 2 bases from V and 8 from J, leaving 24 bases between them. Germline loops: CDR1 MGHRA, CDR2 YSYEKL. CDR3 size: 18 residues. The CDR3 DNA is TGCGCCAGCAGCCAACAAACAATCGGGGGAGGGATCGGGGAAAAACTGTTTTTT. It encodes CASSQQTIGGGIGEKLFF.

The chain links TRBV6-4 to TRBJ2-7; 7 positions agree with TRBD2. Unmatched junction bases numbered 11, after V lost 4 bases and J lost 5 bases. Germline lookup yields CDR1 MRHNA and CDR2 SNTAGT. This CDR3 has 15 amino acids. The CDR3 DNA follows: TGTGCCAGCAGTGTTCAGTTCGGGGGGTTGAACGAGCAGTACTTC. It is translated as CASSVQFGGLNEQYF.

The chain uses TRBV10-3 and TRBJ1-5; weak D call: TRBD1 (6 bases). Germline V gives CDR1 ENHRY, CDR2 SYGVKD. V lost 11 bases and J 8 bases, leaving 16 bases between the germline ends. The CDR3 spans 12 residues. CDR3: CAVGGAVEPQHF. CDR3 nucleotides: TGTGCCGTCGGGGGGGCCGTGGAGCCCCAGCATTTT.